This T cell receptor beta chain was sequenced for a study of shared clonotypes between healthy human individuals. Sequencing was performed with immunoSEQ multiplex PCR; in TCRdb, only in-frame clones are kept and a portion is missing. The table includes 1.5 million to 2.5 million clones, about 95% detected once. The naive CD8 subset, CD45RO-negative cells positively selected for CCR7, excluded terminally differentiated effector memory CD45RA+ cells. Findings and limits, study-wide: The sampled material consisted only of blood, and tissue repertoires are likely to differ.

The junction had 15 bases not matched to a gene; V was cut back by 3 bases and J by 0 bases. The CDR3 extends over 20 amino acids. Germline loops: CDR1 KGHSH, CDR2 LQKENI. A word on this clone: Its matching antigen is unknown.

The specimen was naive CD8+ T cells sorted from blood. This clonotype originated in a man in his late teens or twenties in good health. The chain couples TRBV18 to TRBJ2-3; TRBD2 matches at 10 bases. This chain's CDR3 is CASSPFDPEGLATSTDTQYF. The CDR3 nucleotides are TGTGCCAGCTCACCGTTCGACCCAGAGGGACTAGCGACTAGCACAGATACGCAGTATTTT. Using reference TRBV18 and TRBJ2-3 for the parts outside the CDR3, the full variable domain is NAGVMQNPRHLVRRRGQEARLRCSPMKGHSHVYWYRQLPEEGLKFMVYLQKENIIDESGMPKERFSAEFPKEGPSILRIQQVVRGDSAAYFCASSPFDPEGLATSTDTQYFGPGTRLTVL.